This T cell receptor beta chain derives from a study of blood T cell dynamics during melanoma immunotherapy. Broader study findings: Clones driving repertoire changes may be melanoma-specific or general immune activation.

This clone appeared once. Its specificity is unknown. Clones were sequenced by immunoSEQ multiplex PCR, and TCRdb holds only the in-frame ones, with some missing. This table holds 8,000 to 10,000 clones, roughly 87% found once. Trimming cost V 3 bases and J 8 bases; bases outside gene matches: 3. This CDR3 is 13 amino acids long. From germline, CDR1 is MGHRA and CDR2 YSYEKL. Specified time point: week 3, after first cycle of checkpoint inhibitor. This specimen was blood, taken from a patient treated with checkpoint blockade. The sequence was obtained from a human donor with melanoma. The chain links TRBV4-1 to TRBJ2-1; TRBD2 matches 8 bases. Here the CDR3 reads CASSHPGGDEQFF. CDR3 coding DNA: TGCGCCAGCAGCCACCCGGGGGGGGATGAGCAGTTCTTC.